This TCR beta chain is drawn from a study of identical twins. The study's findings and limits: Instead of following the same donors, the conclusions were based on cross-sectional statistical analysis.

This clonotype showed up just a few times. Its antigen is still unknown. TCRdb re-called the 5' RACE reads with MiXCR, one entry per CDR3 protein. Of fewer than 500,000 distinct CDR3 sequences in the sample, roughly 13% were seen once. The germline V gene encodes CDR1 SGHNT and CDR2 YYREEE (reference sequence). The CDR3 loop spans 15 amino acids. V lost 5 bases to trimming and J lost 2 bases; unmatched junction nucleotides: 7. These data also featured in a second study, about yellow fever vaccine responses in identical twins.

The rearrangement links TRBV5-4 to TRBJ1-2; 9 bases fit TRBD1. This sequence originates from a woman aged 18 to 35 in good health. Specimen: CD4+ T cells sorted from blood. CDR3 protein: CASREQGAANYGYTF. The CDR3 DNA reads as TGTGCCAGCAGGGAACAGGGGGCGGCGAACTATGGCTACACCTTC.